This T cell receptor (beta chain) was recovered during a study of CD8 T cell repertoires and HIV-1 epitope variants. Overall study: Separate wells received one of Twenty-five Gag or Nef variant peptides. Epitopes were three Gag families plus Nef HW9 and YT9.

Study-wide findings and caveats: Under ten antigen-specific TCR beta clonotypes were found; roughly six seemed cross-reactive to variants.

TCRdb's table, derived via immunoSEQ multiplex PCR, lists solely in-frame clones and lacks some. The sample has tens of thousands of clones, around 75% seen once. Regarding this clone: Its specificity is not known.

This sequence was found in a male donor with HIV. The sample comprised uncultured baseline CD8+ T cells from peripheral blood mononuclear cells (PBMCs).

The CDR3: CASSYSGGTEAFF. CDR3 sequence (DNA): TGTGCCAGCAGTTACTCCGGGGGCACTGAAGCTTTCTTT. The chain combines TRBV6-5 with TRBJ1-1, with D tentatively TRBD1 (5 bases). CDR1 is MNHEY and CDR2 is SVGAGI in the germline V gene. The V end lost 0 bases, the J end lost 4 bases, and 6 bases lay between the germline ends. The CDR3 is 13 residues long.